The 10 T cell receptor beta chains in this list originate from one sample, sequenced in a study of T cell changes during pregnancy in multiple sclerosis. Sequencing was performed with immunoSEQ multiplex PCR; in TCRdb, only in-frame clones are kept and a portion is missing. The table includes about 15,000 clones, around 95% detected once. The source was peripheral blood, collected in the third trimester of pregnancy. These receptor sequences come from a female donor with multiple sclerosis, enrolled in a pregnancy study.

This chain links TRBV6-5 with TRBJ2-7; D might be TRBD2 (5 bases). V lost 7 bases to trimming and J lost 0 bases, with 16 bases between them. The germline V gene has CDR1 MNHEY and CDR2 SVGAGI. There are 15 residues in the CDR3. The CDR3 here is CASTNYLGSSYEQYF. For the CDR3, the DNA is TGTGCCAGCACCAATTACTTGGGGAGCTCCTACGAGCAGTACTTC.

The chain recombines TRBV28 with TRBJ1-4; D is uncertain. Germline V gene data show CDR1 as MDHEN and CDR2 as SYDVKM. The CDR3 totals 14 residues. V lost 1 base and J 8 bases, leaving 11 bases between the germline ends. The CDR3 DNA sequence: TGTGCCAGCAGTTTATTAGTTTGGAGGGAAAAACTGTTTTTT. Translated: CASSLLVWREKLFF. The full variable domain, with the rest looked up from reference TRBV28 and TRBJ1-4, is DVKVTQSSRYLVKRTGEKVFLECVQDMDHENMFWYRQDPGLGLRLIYFSYDVKMKEKGDIPEGYSVSREKKERFSLILESASTNQTSMYLCASSLLVWREKLFFGSGTQLSVL.

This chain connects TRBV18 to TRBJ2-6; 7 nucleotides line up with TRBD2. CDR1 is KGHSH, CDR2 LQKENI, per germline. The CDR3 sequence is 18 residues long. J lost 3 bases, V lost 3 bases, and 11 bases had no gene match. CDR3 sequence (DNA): TGTGCCAGCTCACCTGGACACGGACGGGGGGTTGGGGCCAACGTCCTGACTTTC. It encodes CASSPGHGRGVGANVLTF. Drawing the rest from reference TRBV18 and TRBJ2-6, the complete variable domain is NAGVMQNPRHLVRRRGQEARLRCSPMKGHSHVYWYRQLPEEGLKFMVYLQKENIIDESGMPKERFSAEFPKEGPSILRIQQVVRGDSAAYFCASSPGHGRGVGANVLTFGAGSRLTVL.

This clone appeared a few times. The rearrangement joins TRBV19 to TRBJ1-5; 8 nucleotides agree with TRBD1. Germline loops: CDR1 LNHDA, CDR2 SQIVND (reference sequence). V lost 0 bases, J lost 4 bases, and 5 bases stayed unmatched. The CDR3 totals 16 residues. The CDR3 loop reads CASSIDRQGRNQPQHF. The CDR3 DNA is TGTGCCAGTAGTATAGATCGACAGGGGAGGAATCAGCCCCAGCATTTT.

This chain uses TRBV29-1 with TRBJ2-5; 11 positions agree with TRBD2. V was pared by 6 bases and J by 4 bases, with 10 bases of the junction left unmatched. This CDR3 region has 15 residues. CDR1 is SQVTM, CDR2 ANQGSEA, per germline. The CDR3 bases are TGCAGCGTCCGTCTGACTAGCGGGACCGCAGAGACCCAGTACTTC. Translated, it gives CSVRLTSGTAETQYF. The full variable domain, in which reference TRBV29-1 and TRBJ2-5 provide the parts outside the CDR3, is SAVISQKPSRDICQRGTSLTIQCQVDSQVTMMFWYRQQPGQSLTLIATANQGSEATYESGFVIDKFPISRPNLTFSTLTVSNMSPEDSSIYLCSVRLTSGTAETQYFGPGTRLLVL.

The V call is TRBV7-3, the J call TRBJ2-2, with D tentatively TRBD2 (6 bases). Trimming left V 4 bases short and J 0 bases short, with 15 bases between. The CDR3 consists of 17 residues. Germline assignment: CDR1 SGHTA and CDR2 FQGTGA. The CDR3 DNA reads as TGTGCCAGCAGCTCCTCCGGGGGAACATCGAACACCGGGGAGCTGTTTTTT. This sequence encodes CASSSSGGTSNTGELFF.

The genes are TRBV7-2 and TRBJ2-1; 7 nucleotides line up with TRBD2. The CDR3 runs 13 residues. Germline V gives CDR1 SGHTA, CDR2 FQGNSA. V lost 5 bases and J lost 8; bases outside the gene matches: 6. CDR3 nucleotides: TGTGCCAGCAGCCTGGGGGGGACTGATGAGCAGTTCTTC. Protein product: CASSLGGTDEQFF.

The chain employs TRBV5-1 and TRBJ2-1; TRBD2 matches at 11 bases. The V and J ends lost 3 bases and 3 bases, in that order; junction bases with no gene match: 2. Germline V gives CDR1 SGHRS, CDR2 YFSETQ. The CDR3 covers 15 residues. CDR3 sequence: CASSSTSGGYNEQFF. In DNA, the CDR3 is TGCGCCAGCAGCTCTACTAGCGGGGGCTACAATGAGCAGTTCTTC.

CDR3 coding DNA: TGTGCCAGCAGTGAGGGCGGGAGGCCTTACTACGAGCAGTACTTC. This sequence encodes CASSEGGRPYYEQYF. The chain employs TRBV25-1 and TRBJ2-7; 8 bases are shared with TRBD2. The CDR3 spans 15 residues. Germline trimming cut 3 bases from V and 3 bases from J; bases unmatched to any gene: 7. CDR1 and CDR2 (germline): MGHDK, SYGVNS.

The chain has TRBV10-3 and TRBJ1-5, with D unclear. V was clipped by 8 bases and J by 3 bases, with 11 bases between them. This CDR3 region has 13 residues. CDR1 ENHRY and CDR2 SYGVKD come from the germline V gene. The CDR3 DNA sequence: TGTGCCATCGGGCCAGGACTCAATCAGCCCCAGCATTTT. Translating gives CAIGPGLNQPQHF.